What follows describes a single TCR beta chain. TCRdb analysed the multiplex PCR reads with MiXCR anew, one entry per CDR3 protein. In the table there are roughly 260,000 distinct CDR3 sequences, 30% to 35% of which are singletons. The data stem from a study of breast tumors, draining lymph nodes, adjacent tissues. CDR1 and CDR2 from the germline V gene are LGHNA and YNFKEQ. Trimming took 6 bases from V and 5 from J, leaving 23 bases between them. The CDR3 loop spans 16 amino acids. Axillary draining lymph nodes of breast cancer patients supplied the node samples. The chain has TRBV4-2 and TRBJ2-7; D perhaps matches TRBD2 (5 bases). The TCR comes from a female donor with breast cancer. Some clones in this sample may be carry-over from other donors' samples. Specimen: axillary lymph node tissue. The CDR3 loop reads CASRQKVVGSRDEQYF. Written as DNA, the CDR3 is TGTGCCAGCAGGCAAAAGGTGGTTGGGAGTCGCGACGAGCAGTACTTC.